This T cell receptor beta chain was identified during a study of blood T cell repertoires in COVID-19. This table comes from immunoSEQ multiplex PCR, and its TCRdb copy is limited to in-frame clones, with some not included. In the table there are around 300,000 clones, 85% to 90% of which are singletons. Germline assignment: CDR1 MRHNA and CDR2 SNTAGT. The CDR3 loop spans 15 amino acids. Losses at the gene ends were 3 bases for V and 5 bases for J; bases not matched to a gene: 4. In this sample, this clone turned up many times. This TCR derives from a woman aged 18-29 years who had recovered from COVID-19. V usage is TRBV6-4 and J usage is TRBJ2-1; 10 bases line up with TRBD2. The sample was PBMCs or T cells enriched from blood (not recorded which). CDR3 amino acids: CASSEGAGGHNEQFF. The CDR3 nucleotides read TGTGCCAGCAGTGAAGGAGCGGGGGGGCACAATGAGCAGTTCTTC.